The rows below give T cell receptor beta chains drawn from one sample of a study of T-cell memory formation after mild COVID-19. TCRdb ran MiXCR on the 5' RACE reads and lists one entry per CDR3 protein. The repertoire holds 530,000 or so distinct CDR3 sequences, with roughly a sixth as singletons. What was sequenced was PBMCs or a T cell subset sorted from them (not recorded which). All receptors derive from an adult woman who had mild COVID-19 (a few samples of this study predate the infection). Cell type and time point are not known. The conserved cysteine and the conserved F or W are not part of the CDR3 here. Expanded clones get a size class; other rows say once, few or many, or leave the size out.

size,V,CDR3
few,TRBV5-1,ASSLPGLAGNEQF
few,TRBV7-6,ASSSAGLNSPLH
.,TRBV27,ASSRLSTGTYEQY
few,TRBV20-1,SASYYTASGDTQY
few,TRBV6-5,ASSYSASAPYEQY
.,TRBV6-1,ATTKPNSDEQY
.,TRBV20-1,SARKRGGVNEQY
.,TRBV20-1,SAHPGGKDTQY
few,TRBV19,ASSTGQGLYEQY
.,TRBV6-5,ASSYSLLAGGGTDTQY
many,TRBV12-3/TRBV12-4,ASSGQGVNTEAF
.,TRBV3-1,ASSKNPKVTEQETQY
.,TRBV29-1,SVSPTGVYGYT
few,TRBV5-1,ASSLAGGNNQPQH
many,TRBV27,ASSLYSVGSTYEQY
few,TRBV7-3,ASSSSQANHEQF
.,TRBV12-3/TRBV12-4,ASSWGGGSAEAF
.,TRBV7-9,ASSLPTPGRSLNEKLF
.,TRBV3-1,ASSPVSGSSTDTQY
few,TRBV4-3,ASSQMTSGSPYEQY
.,TRBV7-2,ASSGLAGDPSRQF
many,TRBV29-1,SVVYSGATYEQY
.,TRBV6-2/TRBV6-3,ATLRGQGLQSSYEQY
.,TRBV24-1,APLLRGTSRSYEQY
.,TRBV29-1,SVRGGAAGELF
few,TRBV5-1,ASSLSSGQGEQY
few,TRBV5-1,ASSSYFGYTDTQY